The source of this TCR beta chain is a study of T-cell memory formation after mild COVID-19. MiXCR, run by TCRdb on the 5' RACE reads, gives a single entry per CDR3 protein. Of 500,000 to 650,000 distinct CDR3 sequences in the sample, roughly a fifth were seen once. The CDR3 has 15 amino acids. V was trimmed by 4 bases and J by 2 bases, leaving 15 bases between them. Per the germline V gene, CDR1 is LGHDT and CDR2 is YNNKEL (reference sequence). The sequence was collected from an adult woman who had mild COVID-19 (a few samples of this study predate the infection). Cell type and time point are not known. V is TRBV3-1 and J is TRBJ2-7, with D maybe TRBD1 (6 bases). Sequenced sample: PBMCs or a T cell subset sorted from them (not recorded which). CDR3: CASSPTPGQAYEQYF. Here the CDR3 DNA reads TGTGCCAGCAGCCCCACCCCGGGACAAGCCTACGAGCAGTACTTC.